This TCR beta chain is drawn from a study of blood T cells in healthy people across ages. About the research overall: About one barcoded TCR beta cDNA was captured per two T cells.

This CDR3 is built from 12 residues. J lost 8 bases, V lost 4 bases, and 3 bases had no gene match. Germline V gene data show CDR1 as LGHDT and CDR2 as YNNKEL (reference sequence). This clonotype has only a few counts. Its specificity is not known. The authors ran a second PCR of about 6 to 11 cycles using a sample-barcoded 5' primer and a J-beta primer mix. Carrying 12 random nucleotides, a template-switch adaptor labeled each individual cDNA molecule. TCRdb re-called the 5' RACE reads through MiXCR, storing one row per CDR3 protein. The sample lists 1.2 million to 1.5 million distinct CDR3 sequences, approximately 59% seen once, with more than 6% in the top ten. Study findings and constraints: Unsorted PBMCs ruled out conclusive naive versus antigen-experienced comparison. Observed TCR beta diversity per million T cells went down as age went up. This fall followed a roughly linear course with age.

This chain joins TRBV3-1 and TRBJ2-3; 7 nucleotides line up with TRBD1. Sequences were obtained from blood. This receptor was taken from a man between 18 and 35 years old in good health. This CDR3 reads CASSLYRGTQYF. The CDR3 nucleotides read TGTGCCAGCAGCCTCTACAGGGGTACGCAGTATTTT.